The clone carrying this T cell receptor (beta chain) was observed at least ten times. Its antigen is as yet unknown. CDR3 length: 15 amino acids. J was trimmed by 7 bases and V by 6 bases; bases with no gene match: 13. Germline lookup yields CDR1 DFQATT and CDR2 SNEGSKA (reference sequence). This sample was included in a study of breast tumors, draining lymph nodes, adjacent tissues. Study observations and caveats: Findings are consistent with lymph node origin and intratumoral expansion of most tumor T cells. Tumor repertoires ranked between lymph nodes and nontumor tissue in diversity, with V and J gene preferences.

One entry per CDR3 protein, called by TCRdb with MiXCR from the multiplex PCR reads. The sample has about 150,000 distinct CDR3 sequences; around 22% are singletons. Breast cancer patients provided tissue from their axillary draining lymph nodes. The sequence came from a female donor with breast cancer. Some clones in this sample may be carry-over from other donors' samples. Specimen: axillary lymph node tissue. This chain connects TRBV20-1 to TRBJ1-4; 8 bases are shared with TRBD1. The CDR3 is CSAHEFGTGREKLFF. The CDR3 DNA is TGCAGTGCACATGAATTTGGGACAGGACGTGAAAAACTGTTTTTT.